Sequencing of this TCR beta chain was carried out in a study of blood T cell repertoires in COVID-19. Across the whole study: Cohort 3 recovery required two negative PCRs, clearance, or symptom resolution. Spain, Italy and the United States supplied samples that represented acute and convalescent COVID-19.

The table came from immunoSEQ multiplex PCR; TCRdb's copy has only in-frame clones and leaves some out. The table records over 200,000 clones, roughly 90% of them present only once. The CDR3 totals 14 residues. Germline CDR1 is SNHLY and CDR2 is FYNNEI. Trimming stripped 4 bases from V and 4 bases from J, with 10 bases between. Sequenced input: PBMCs or T cells enriched from blood (not recorded which). The sequence came from a woman aged 50 to 65 in a cohort exposed to, infected with or recovered from COVID-19 (not recorded which). The chain has TRBV2 and TRBJ1-4, with D unresolved. The CDR3, as DNA: TGTGCCAGCAGTGTGGCAGGCTTTAATGAAAAACTGTTTTTT. Its translation: CASSVAGFNEKLFF.